This T cell receptor beta chain was recovered during a study of blood T cell repertoires in COVID-19. Germline V gene sequence: CDR1 LGHDT, CDR2 YNNKEL (reference sequence). Trimming left V 1 base short and J 11 bases short, with 11 bases between. CDR3 length equals 12 residues. Libraries were prepared by immunoSEQ multiplex PCR; TCRdb keeps only in-frame clonotypes and omits some of them. The sample consists of about 150,000 clones, around 89% of them appearing once. This sequence was found in a human donor with COVID-19, enrolled during active disease. The donor label of this sample is uncertain. V is TRBV3-1 (or the pseudogene TRBV3-2) and J is TRBJ1-2, with D perhaps matching TRBD1 (6 bases). The material sequenced was peripheral blood. CDR3 nucleotide sequence: TGTGCCAGCAGCCAAGCCTGGACAGATTACACCTTC. Its translation is CASSQAWTDYTF.